The clone carrying this T cell receptor (beta chain) came up many times. Its matching antigen is unknown. This may come from a read error, since a much larger clone is one base off. The data stem from a study of glioma-infiltrating T cells. Regarding the study as a whole: CDR3 overlap between tissue and blood was very small. Gliomas, especially low-grade, showed above-expected tissue-blood divergence; non-neoplastic patients showed below.

The iRepertoire nested amplicon-rescue multiplex PCR amplified TCR alpha and beta CDR3s from RNA. Input was roughly 100-450 ng of tissue mRNA or PBMC total RNA. TCRdb recomputed calls from the multiplex PCR reads with MiXCR, one row per CDR3 protein. The table has around 93,000 distinct CDR3 sequences, 35% to 45% seen once; the top ten hold under 40%. The CDR3 runs to 14 residues. V gave up 3 bases and J gave up 3 bases, with 14 bases separating them. Germline CDR1 reads DFQATT; CDR2 reads SNEGSKA (reference sequence). Sequenced: glioma tissue, nonneoplastic brain tissue, or PBMCs (not recorded which). The sequence came from a human donor with low-grade glioma or glioblastoma, undergoing nonglioma brain surgery, or in good health (not recorded which). The chain employs TRBV20-1 and TRBJ1-1, with D hard to call. CDR3 sequence reads: CSARGRGRDTEAFF. The CDR3 DNA follows: TGCAGTGCTAGGGGGAGAGGAAGGGACACTGAAGCTTTCTTT.